These 17 T cell receptor beta chains were sequenced from one sample in a study of OX40 agonist ivuxolimab in advanced cancers. Sequencing used immunoSEQ multiplex PCR; TCRdb keeps in-frame clones, though not all of them. The sample consists of fewer than 80,000 clones, roughly nine tenths of them appearing once. Sequencing used CD4+ or CD8+ T cells sorted from blood, obtained in a trial of the OX40 agonist ivuxolimab. Receptors were obtained from an adult with an advanced solid tumor such as melanoma, head and neck, liver or kidney cancer.

The gene calls are TRBV27 and TRBJ2-5; D uncertain. The CDR3 consists of 14 residues. CDR1 is MNHEY, CDR2 SMNVEV, per germline (reference sequence). Trimming removed 8 bases at V and 0 bases at J, with 13 bases between. As DNA, the CDR3 is TGTGCCAGCTCGAGGCTGGGAAACCAAGAGACCCAGTACTTC. It specifies CASSRLGNQETQYF.

This chain connects TRBV4-3 to TRBJ1-5; D is unclear. Germline-derived CDR1 and CDR2 are LGHNA and YSLEER. V lost 0 bases and J 3 bases, leaving 9 bases between the germline ends. This CDR3 has 15 amino acids. CDR3 bases: TGCGCCAGCAGCCAAGATTACCGGAACAATCAGCCCCAGCATTTT. Translation: CASSQDYRNNQPQHF.

The V gene is TRBV28, the J gene TRBJ2-7, with unresolved D. CDR1 is MDHEN, CDR2 SYDVKM, per germline. Trimming cost V 3 bases and J 5 bases, with 14 bases left between them. The CDR3 is 14 residues long. This CDR3 is CASSLEPDFNEQYF. The CDR3 DNA sequence: TGTGCCAGCAGTTTGGAACCGGATTTTAACGAGCAGTACTTC.

The rearrangement joins TRBV7-2 to TRBJ2-5; no definite D call. This CDR3 region has 13 residues. Per germline, CDR1 SGHTA and CDR2 FQGNSA. The V and J ends lost 5 bases and 0 bases respectively, with 7 bases between them. The CDR3 is CASSPINQETQYF. The CDR3 DNA sequence: TGTGCCAGCAGCCCCATAAACCAAGAGACCCAGTACTTC.

This rearrangement joins TRBV2 to TRBJ1-5; no definite D call. The V end lost 6 bases, the J end lost 1 base, and 13 bases lay between the germline ends. CDR3 length equals 15 residues. The V gene's germline CDR1 is SNHLY and CDR2 FYNNEI. CDR3 nucleotides: TGTGCCAGCAGGCCATATGGAGAGAGCAATCAGCCCCAGCATTTT. It specifies CASRPYGESNQPQHF.

V usage is TRBV7-9 and J usage is TRBJ2-1, with no clear D. The CDR3 consists of 12 residues. Trimming took 5 bases from V and 8 from J, leaving 10 bases between them. Germline loops: CDR1 SEHNR, CDR2 FQNEAQ (reference sequence). This CDR3 reads CASSPSLHEQFF. CDR3 nucleotides: TGTGCCAGCAGCCCCTCACTGCATGAGCAGTTCTTC. Using reference TRBV7-9 and TRBJ2-1 for the parts outside the CDR3, the full variable domain is DTGVSQNPRHKITKRGQNVTFRCDPISEHNRLYWYRQTLGQGPEFLTYFQNEAQLEKSRLLSDRFSAERPKGSFSTLEIQRTEQGDSAMYLCASSPSLHEQFFGPGTRLTVL.

The gene calls are TRBV11-2 and TRBJ2-7; D is undetermined. The CDR3 sequence is 13 residues long. The germline V gene has CDR1 SGHAT and CDR2 FQNNGV. V lost 5 bases and J 6 bases, leaving 14 bases between the germline ends. CDR3 loop: CASSKGSRGEQYF. CDR3 in DNA: TGTGCCAGCAGCAAAGGGTCGCGAGGCGAGCAGTACTTC.

V usage is TRBV7-8 and J usage is TRBJ1-1, with 7 nucleotides matching TRBD1. The germline CDR1 and CDR2 sequences are SGHVS and FQNEAQ. V lost 3 bases to trimming and J lost 4 bases; unmatched junction nucleotides: 5. The CDR3 loop spans 14 amino acids. CDR3 protein: CASSFGRGLTEAFF. The CDR3 DNA reads TGTGCCAGCAGCTTTGGGAGGGGGCTCACTGAAGCTTTCTTT.

The rearrangement links TRBV4-1 to TRBJ2-7; no clear D gene. Germline V lookup: CDR1 MGHRA, CDR2 YSYEKL. Trimming pared 0 bases from V and 3 bases from J, leaving 21 bases between. The CDR3 loop spans 18 amino acids. In DNA form, the CDR3 reads TGCGCCAGCAGCCAAGAGAGGTCAGGAGCAGCTGGCGTCTACGAGCAGTACTTC. As protein: CASSQERSGAAGVYEQYF.

The rearrangement joins TRBV6-6 to TRBJ2-5; a weak D match, TRBD2 (6 bases). Germline V gene sequence: CDR1 MNHNY, CDR2 SVGAGI (reference sequence). V was trimmed by 2 bases and J by 3 bases, leaving 13 bases between them. The CDR3 extends over 15 amino acids. This CDR3 is CASSYGTWVEETQYF. Here the CDR3 DNA reads TGTGCCAGCAGTTACGGGACTTGGGTGGAAGAGACCCAGTACTTC.

This chain links TRBV10-3 with TRBJ2-2; 12 nucleotides align to TRBD2. This CDR3 has 19 residues. J lost 5 bases, V lost 4 bases, and 14 bases had no gene match. Germline CDR1 reads ENHRY; CDR2 reads SYGVKD. In DNA, the CDR3 is TGTGCCATCAGTGGAACTAGACTAGCGGGAGATTCGAGGACCGGGGAGCTGTTTTTT. It translates to CAISGTRLAGDSRTGELFF.

The V call is TRBV4-3, the J call TRBJ2-2; 7 bases fit TRBD2. Germline V gene sequence: CDR1 LGHNA, CDR2 YSLEER. The CDR3 sequence is 17 residues long. V lost 0 bases, J lost 3 bases, and 7 bases stayed unmatched. The CDR3 is CASSQDREGRDTGELFF. CDR3 in DNA: TGCGCCAGCAGCCAAGATCGGGAAGGGAGGGACACCGGGGAGCTGTTTTTT.

This chain uses TRBV6-6 with TRBJ2-7, with D maybe TRBD2 (6 bases). Looked up from germline, CDR1 is MNHNY and CDR2 is SVGAGI (reference sequence). Trimming left V 2 bases short and J 7 bases short, with 6 bases between. The CDR3 runs 11 residues. For the CDR3, the DNA is TGTGCCAGCAGTTACGGAGGGGAGCAGTACTTC. Amino acids: CASSYGGEQYF.

The V call is TRBV11-2, the J call TRBJ2-1, with no clear D. Germline V gene data show CDR1 as SGHAT and CDR2 as FQNNGV. The CDR3 extends over 18 amino acids. The V end was cut by 6 bases, the J end by 0 bases, with 21 bases between. CDR3 nucleotide sequence: TGTGCCAGCAGTAATTGGTATGTGGTGATCGGCTCCTACAATGAGCAGTTCTTC. Its protein product is CASSNWYVVIGSYNEQFF.

V gene TRBV11-2 combines with J gene TRBJ2-2; the D gene is possibly TRBD1 (5 bases). The germline V gene has CDR1 SGHAT and CDR2 FQNNGV. V was trimmed by 0 bases and J by 1 base, leaving 9 bases between them. The CDR3 spans 16 residues. The CDR3 coding sequence is TGTGCCAGCAGCTTAGAGGACGGACAGAACACCGGGGAGCTGTTTTTT. Translated, it gives CASSLEDGQNTGELFF. The complete variable domain, with remaining parts taken from reference TRBV11-2 and TRBJ2-2, reads EAGVAQSPRYKIIEKRQSVAFWCNPISGHATLYWYQQILGQGPKLLIQFQNNGVVDDSQLPKDRFSAERLKGVDSTLKIQPAKLEDSAVYLCASSLEDGQNTGELFFGEGSRLTVL.

The V call is TRBV29-1, the J call TRBJ2-7; a possible D gene is TRBD2 (5 bases). CDR1 SQVTM and CDR2 ANQGSEA come from the germline V gene. This CDR3 region has 11 residues. V gave up 5 bases and J gave up 7 bases, with 12 bases separating them. In DNA form, the CDR3 reads TGCAGCGTTATCATCTCGGGGGAGCAGTACTTC. It encodes CSVIISGEQYF.

The rearrangement joins TRBV30 to TRBJ1-1; TRBD1 agrees at 12 bases. Germline loops: CDR1 GTSNPN, CDR2 SVGIG (reference sequence). V trimming: 4 bases; J trimming: 0 bases; junction bases outside the gene matches: 12. CDR3 length: 18 residues. CDR3 coding DNA: TGTGCCTGGAACGCCGGGACAGGGGGCCTACGTTTGAACACTGAAGCTTTCTTT. Translated, it gives CAWNAGTGGLRLNTEAFF.